This passage covers 32 T cell receptor beta chains from one sample sequenced in a study of blood T cell repertoires in COVID-19 (TCRdb year 2020). Preparation of the library involved the immunoSEQ multiplex PCR assay. Sourced from immuneACCESS, this table was stored by TCRdb with only in-frame sequences that have V and J called. A share of the clones is absent; for the studies checked, an unresolved V gene accounts for under half, and the remainder has no known explanation. This sample lists just under 350,000 clones; roughly 89% were detected once. In total, the top ten clones hold under 3.5% of the sample. Sample: peripheral blood. The receptors here all came from a woman aged 18-29 years who had recovered from COVID-19.

The chain joins TRBV12-1 to TRBJ2-7; TRBD2 was called by the table and not checked on the DNA. TRBV12-1 is a listed pseudogene. This CDR3 region has 14 residues. CDR3 region: CASSARYWGDEQYV. CDR3 bases: TGTGCCAGCAGCGCCCGTTATTGGGGAGACGAGCAGTACGTC.

The CDR3 loop reads CASKISLGQGFQYF. Written as DNA, the CDR3 is TGTGCCAGCAAAATCAGCCTGGGACAGGGGTTTCAGTACTTC. The J gene is TRBJ2-4, the V gene TRBV28; 10 bases agree with TRBD1. This CDR3 comprises 14 residues. CDR1 is MDHEN and CDR2 is SYDVKM in the germline V gene. J lost 11 bases, V lost 7 bases, and 11 bases had no gene match.

The rearrangement joins TRBV7-2 to TRBJ2-2; D gene unclear. The V and J ends lost 1 base and 2 bases respectively, with 11 bases between them. This CDR3 comprises 16 residues. The germline gives CDR1 SGHTA, CDR2 FQGNSA. The CDR3 coding sequence is TGTGCCAGCAGCTTAGGTATTCGGTACAACACCGGGGAGCTGTTTTTT. Its protein product is CASSLGIRYNTGELFF.

The genes are TRBV2 and TRBJ2-5; weak D call: TRBD2 (5 bases). The germline CDR1 and CDR2 sequences are SNHLY and FYNNEI. The V and J ends lost 5 bases and 5 bases respectively, with 18 bases between them. The CDR3 spans 15 residues. CDR3 DNA: TGTGCCAGCAGTCCTGACGGGAAGGTTGAGGAGACCCAGTACTTC. It codes for CASSPDGKVEETQYF.

This chain links TRBV4-1 with TRBJ2-7; 7 nucleotides match TRBD1. The CDR3 extends over 15 amino acids. The germline gives CDR1 MGHRA, CDR2 YSYEKL. V shed 1 base and J 3 bases; nucleotides not matched to a gene: 6. The CDR3 protein is CASSQGYGQDYEQYV. The CDR3 DNA is TGCGCCAGCAGCCAAGGGTACGGACAGGACTACGAGCAGTACGTC.

Comments on this clone: A read error may explain this, as a much larger clone is one base away. The chain is built from TRBV7-9 and TRBJ2-2; tentatively, D is TRBD2 (5 bases). V lost 1 base to trimming and J lost 6 bases, with 6 bases between them. Per the germline V gene, CDR1 is SEHNR and CDR2 is FQNEAQ (reference sequence). The CDR3 has 13 amino acids. The CDR3 sequence is CASSLDGAGELFF. Written as DNA, the CDR3 is TGTGCCAGCAGCTTAGACGGGGCCGGGGAGCTGTTTTTT.

This clone was counted a single time. The chain employs TRBV20-1 and TRBJ1-5, with D unresolved. V lost 3 bases, J lost 0 bases, and 6 bases lay in between. This CDR3 contains 13 residues. Germline-derived CDR1 and CDR2 are DFQATT and SNEGSKA (reference sequence). For the CDR3, the DNA is TGCAGTGCTAGTCGGGATAGCAATCAGCCCCAGCATTTT. Translating it yields CSASRDSNQPQHF.

This clone was counted between two and nine times. The V call is TRBV7-9, the J call TRBJ2-1; 8 bases are a match to TRBD2. Trimming cost V 2 bases and J 5 bases; bases outside gene matches: 5. The CDR3 covers 15 residues. In germline, CDR1 is SEHNR, CDR2 FQNEAQ (reference sequence). The CDR3 nucleotides read TGTGCCAGCAGCTTAACGGGGGGGTCTCACAATGAGCAGTTCTTC. This sequence encodes CASSLTGGSHNEQFF.

The chain carries TRBV9 and TRBJ2-7, with 10 bases lining up with TRBD1. The CDR3 extends over 14 amino acids. Trimming cost V 4 bases and J 6 bases; bases outside gene matches: 7. Germline-derived CDR1 and CDR2 are SGDLS and YYNGEE. The CDR3 sequence is CASSPRDRGGEQYV. The CDR3 region has the DNA TGTGCCAGCAGCCCCCGGGACAGGGGCGGCGAGCAGTACGTC.

The chain recombines TRBV5-1 with TRBJ2-1; 11 nucleotides align to TRBD2. CDR1 SGHRS and CDR2 YFSETQ come from the germline V gene. This CDR3 is 15 amino acids long. The V gene end was trimmed by 4 bases and the J gene end by 4 bases; junction bases not matched to a gene: 4. The CDR3 loop reads CASSQGLAAYNEQFF. DNA for the CDR3: TGCGCCAGCAGCCAGGGACTAGCGGCTTACAATGAGCAGTTCTTC.

J is TRBJ2-3 and V is TRBV27; 11 nucleotides agree with TRBD2. J gave up 5 bases and V 5 bases, and 9 bases lay outside the gene matches. Germline V gene data show CDR1 as MNHEY and CDR2 as SMNVEV (reference sequence). The CDR3 runs 16 residues. CDR3 in amino acids: CASSRGTSGLGDTQYF. The CDR3 DNA sequence: TGTGCCAGCAGTAGAGGGACTAGCGGCTTAGGAGATACGCAGTATTTT.

This chain joins TRBV5-8 and TRBJ1-5, with 10 bases fitting TRBD1. Germline trimming cut 4 bases from V and 5 bases from J; bases unmatched to any gene: 12. Germline V gene sequence: CDR1 SGHTS, CDR2 YDEGEE. The CDR3 length is 17 residues. The CDR3 DNA reads TGTGCCAGCAGCCTATCAATTCGGACAGGGGGATATCAGCCCCAGCATTTT. Its translation: CASSLSIRTGGYQPQHF.

This chain connects TRBV29-1 to TRBJ1-2; unclear D gene. Per germline, CDR1 SQVTM and CDR2 ANQGSEA. V was trimmed by 0 bases and J by 3 bases, leaving 17 bases between them. This CDR3 spans 16 amino acids. CDR3 residues: CSVEDRWRAVYYGYTF. For the CDR3, the DNA is TGCAGCGTTGAAGACAGGTGGAGGGCAGTATACTATGGCTACACCTTC.

This clone has just one count. J is TRBJ1-4 and V is TRBV19, with TRBD1 matching over 7 bases. CDR3 length equals 16 residues. Germline CDR1 LNHDA, CDR2 SQIVND (reference sequence). Unmatched junction bases numbered 12, after V lost 3 bases and J lost 8 bases. CDR3 bases: TGTGCCAGTAGTATGCGGAGACAGGGTAGGATGGAAAAACTGTTTTTT. Its protein is CASSMRRQGRMEKLFF.

The chain couples TRBV5-8 to TRBJ1-1; D is perhaps TRBD1 (5 bases). Between the trimmed V and J ends, which lost 3 bases and 0 bases, there was a span of 15 bases. CDR3 length equals 16 residues. The germline gives CDR1 SGHTS, CDR2 YDEGEE. The DNA for the CDR3 is TGTGCCAGCAGCTCGTACCCGACAGATATGAACACTGAAGCTTTCTTT. Amino acids: CASSSYPTDMNTEAFF.

This clone was counted a single time. V usage is TRBV6-2 or TRBV6-3 and J usage is TRBJ2-5; 7 bases agree with TRBD2. The trim removed 1 base at V and 5 bases at J, leaving 10 bases unmatched. Germline V gene lookup returns CDR1 MNHEY and CDR2 SVGEGT. CDR3 length equals 16 residues. The CDR3 reads CASSYWPSGPKETQYF. In DNA, the CDR3 is TGTGCCAGCAGTTACTGGCCTAGCGGCCCAAAGGAGACCCAGTACTTC.

The chain has TRBV11-3 and TRBJ2-2; possible D gene TRBD2, 6 bases. Trimming took off 0 bases at V and 4 bases at J, with 9 bases between the two ends. The CDR3 has 15 amino acids. Germline CDR1 SGHNT, CDR2 YENEEA. CDR3 in amino acids: CASSLETRPTGELFF. Here the CDR3 DNA reads TGTGCCAGCAGCTTAGAGACTAGGCCCACCGGGGAGCTGTTTTTT.

The chain is built from TRBV15 and TRBJ1-5, with D possibly TRBD1 on 6 matching bases. The CDR3 extends over 18 amino acids. CDR1 is LNHNV, CDR2 YYDKDF, per germline (reference sequence). The V gene lost 1 base and the J gene lost 0 bases, with 16 bases spanning the gap. CDR3 protein: CATSRAPSGAYSNQPQHF. In DNA, the CDR3 is TGTGCCACCAGCAGAGCCCCTTCAGGGGCTTATAGCAATCAGCCCCAGCATTTT.

This chain joins TRBV7-2 and TRBJ2-1; no firm D call. The CDR3 loop spans 13 amino acids. CDR1 is SGHTA, CDR2 FQGNSA, per germline. V lost 1 base and J lost 6, with 7 bases in between. The CDR3 is CASSLESSNEQFF. The CDR3 DNA is TGTGCCAGCAGCTTAGAGTCGAGCAATGAGCAGTTCTTC. The whole variable domain, filled in from reference TRBV7-2 and TRBJ2-1, reads GAGVSQSPSNKVTEKGKDVELRCDPISGHTALYWYRQSLGQGLEFLIYFQGNSAPDKSGLPSDRFSAERTGGSVSTLTIQRTQQEDSAVYLCASSLESSNEQFFGPGTRLTVL.

CDR3 amino acids: CASSQRGQGALCYEQYV. CDR3 nucleotides: TGTGCCAGCAGCCAACGAGGACAGGGCGCGCTCTGCTACGAGCAGTACGTC. This chain links TRBV5-5 with TRBJ2-7; 8 nucleotides align to TRBD1. From germline, CDR1 is SGHKS and CDR2 YYEKEE (reference sequence). The CDR3 sequence is 17 residues long. V shed 4 bases and J 3 bases; nucleotides not matched to a gene: 15.

The chain combines TRBV9 with TRBJ2-3, with D perhaps matching TRBD1 (7 bases). The CDR3 contains 17 residues. Trimming removed 0 bases from V and 3 bases from J, with 17 bases in between. Germline V gives CDR1 SGDLS, CDR2 YYNGEE. The CDR3 bases are TGTGCCAGCAGCGTAGAAGGCGGGACAGCACTTACAGATACGCAGTATTTT. Amino acid sequence: CASSVEGGTALTDTQYF.

J is TRBJ2-3 and V is TRBV20-1; TRBD1 is a possible D gene (5 bases). CDR1 is DFQATT and CDR2 is SNEGSKA in the germline V gene (reference sequence). This CDR3 spans 11 amino acids. CDR3 in DNA: TGCAGCTTGGGGCTCGAGCATACGCAGTATTTT. It specifies CSLGLEHTQYF.

V gene TRBV14 combines with J gene TRBJ1-2, with TRBD1 as a possible D gene (5 bases). Germline V gene lookup returns CDR1 SGHDN and CDR2 FVKESK. This CDR3 contains 16 residues. Trimming took off 0 bases at V and 5 bases at J, with 16 bases between the two ends. The CDR3 reads CASSQDFSASGYGYTF. The DNA of the CDR3 is TGTGCCAGCAGCCAAGATTTTTCGGCGTCAGGGTATGGCTACACCTTC. Using reference TRBV14 and TRBJ1-2 for the parts outside the CDR3, the full variable domain is EAGVTQFPSHSVIEKGQTVTLRCDPISGHDNLYWYRRVMGKEIKFLLHFVKESKQDESGMPNNRFLAERTGGTYSTLKVQPAELEDSGVYFCASSQDFSASGYGYTFGSGTRLTVV.

The chain carries TRBV12-3 or TRBV12-4 and TRBJ2-5; 7 bases fit TRBD1. V was clipped by 4 bases and J by 5 bases; unmatched bases: 4. The CDR3 consists of 13 residues. CDR3 loop: CASSSGQRETQYF. The CDR3 DNA sequence: TGTGCCAGCAGTTCGGGACAGCGGGAGACCCAGTACTTC.

The chain joins TRBV7-8 to TRBJ2-1; TRBD2 aligns across 9 bases. Germline-derived CDR1 and CDR2 are SGHVS and FQNEAQ. V dropped 5 bases and J dropped 2; count of bases not matched to a gene: 16. There are 19 residues in the CDR3. CDR3 DNA sequence: TGTGCCAGCAGCCCTCTGGGTAGCGGGAGTTTGGTCCCCTACAATGAGCAGTTCTTC. This translates into CASSPLGSGSLVPYNEQFF.

The chain couples TRBV27 to TRBJ2-5, with 7 bases matching TRBD1. The CDR3 runs to 12 residues. Germline V gene sequence: CDR1 MNHEY, CDR2 SMNVEV (reference sequence). After removal of 6 bases from V and 4 bases from J, the junction contained 2 bases not matched to a gene. The CDR3 loop reads CASRQGRETQYF. The DNA of the CDR3 is TGTGCCAGCAGACAGGGGCGAGAGACCCAGTACTTC.

The chain has TRBV3-1 (or the pseudogene TRBV3-2) and TRBJ2-1, with D possibly TRBD2 on 5 matching bases. This CDR3 spans 19 amino acids. Per the germline V gene, CDR1 is LGHDT and CDR2 is YNNKEL (reference sequence). V gave up 3 bases and J gave up 5 bases, with 26 bases separating them. CDR3 coding DNA: TGTGCCAGCAGCCAGATAACCGGATTTGGTAGCGCCAAGAACAATGAGCAGTTCTTC. Translation: CASSQITGFGSAKNNEQFF.

This sequence joins TRBV27 and TRBJ1-6; D call uncertain. CDR1 and CDR2 from the germline V gene are MNHEY and SMNVEV (reference sequence). V was cut by 5 bases and J by 4 bases, with 12 bases left in between. The CDR3 totals 15 residues. This CDR3 reads CASSPVTSYNSPLHF. The CDR3 DNA reads TGTGCCAGCAGTCCGGTGACAAGTTATAATTCACCCCTCCACTTT.

V gene TRBV3-1 (or the pseudogene TRBV3-2) combines with J gene TRBJ2-1; a possible D gene is TRBD2 (5 bases). Germline V gene sequence: CDR1 LGHDT, CDR2 YNNKEL (reference sequence). This CDR3 comprises 16 residues. The germline V and J ends were trimmed by 5 bases and 3 bases, with 17 bases remaining between them. Here the CDR3 reads CASSSGRGPVYNEQFF. The CDR3 DNA sequence: TGTGCCAGCAGCTCCGGTCGGGGTCCGGTCTACAATGAGCAGTTCTTC.

The genes are TRBV4-3 and TRBJ2-1, with TRBD1 as a possible D gene (5 bases). This CDR3 comprises 15 residues. Per germline, CDR1 LGHNA and CDR2 YSLEER. The V end lost 2 bases, the J end lost 4 bases, and 12 bases lay between the germline ends. The CDR3 DNA is TGCGCCAGCAGCCAAAGGGGCATCAGTTACAATGAGCAGTTCTTC. Translated: CASSQRGISYNEQFF.

The rearrangement links TRBV6-2 or TRBV6-3 to TRBJ2-5; 8 bases fit TRBD2. Per germline, CDR1 MNHEY and CDR2 SVGEGT. The CDR3 spans 15 residues. With 5 bases clipped from V and 1 base from J, the junction kept 6 bases outside the gene matches. The CDR3 bases are TGTGCCAGCAGTGAGCGGGAGTCGGGCCAAGAGACCCAGTACTTC. Translated: CASSERESGQETQYF.

The V call is TRBV7-9, the J call TRBJ2-1; TRBD2 might be the D (5 bases). V lost 5 bases, J lost 6 bases, and 11 bases lay in between. Germline loops: CDR1 SEHNR, CDR2 FQNEAQ (reference sequence). CDR3 length: 13 amino acids. CDR3 in amino acids: CASSRWEFNEQFF. CDR3 DNA: TGTGCCAGCAGCCGGTGGGAGTTCAATGAGCAGTTCTTC.